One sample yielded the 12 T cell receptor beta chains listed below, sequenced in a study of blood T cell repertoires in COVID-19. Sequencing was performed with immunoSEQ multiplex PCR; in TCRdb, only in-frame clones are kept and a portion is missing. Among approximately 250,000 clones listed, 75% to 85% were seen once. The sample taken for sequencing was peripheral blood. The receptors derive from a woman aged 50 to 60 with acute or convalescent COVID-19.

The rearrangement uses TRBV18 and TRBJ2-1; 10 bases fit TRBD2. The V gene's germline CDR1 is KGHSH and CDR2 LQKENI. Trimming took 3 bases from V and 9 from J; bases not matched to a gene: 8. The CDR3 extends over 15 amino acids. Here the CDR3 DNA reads TGTGCCAGCTCACCTTCTAGCGGGAGTATCGGTGAGCAGTTCTTC. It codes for CASSPSSGSIGEQFF.

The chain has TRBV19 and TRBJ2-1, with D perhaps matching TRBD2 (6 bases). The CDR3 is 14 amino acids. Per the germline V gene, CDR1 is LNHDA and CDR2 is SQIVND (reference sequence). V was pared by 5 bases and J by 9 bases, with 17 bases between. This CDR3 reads CASSLGLHAIEQFF. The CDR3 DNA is TGTGCCAGTAGTCTAGGACTACATGCCATTGAGCAGTTCTTC.

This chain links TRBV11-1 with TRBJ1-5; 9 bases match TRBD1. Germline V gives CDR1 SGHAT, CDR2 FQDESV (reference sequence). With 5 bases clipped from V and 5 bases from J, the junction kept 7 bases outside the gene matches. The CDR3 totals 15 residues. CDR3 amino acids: CASSQGTGMDQPQHF. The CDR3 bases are TGTGCCAGCAGCCAAGGGACAGGGATGGATCAGCCCCAGCATTTT.

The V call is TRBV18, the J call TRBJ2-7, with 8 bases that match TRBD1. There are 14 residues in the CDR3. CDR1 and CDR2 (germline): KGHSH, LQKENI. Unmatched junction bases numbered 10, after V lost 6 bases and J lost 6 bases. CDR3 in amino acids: CASSPGQVRGEQYF. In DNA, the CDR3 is TGTGCCAGCTCCCCGGGACAGGTCCGTGGCGAGCAGTACTTC.

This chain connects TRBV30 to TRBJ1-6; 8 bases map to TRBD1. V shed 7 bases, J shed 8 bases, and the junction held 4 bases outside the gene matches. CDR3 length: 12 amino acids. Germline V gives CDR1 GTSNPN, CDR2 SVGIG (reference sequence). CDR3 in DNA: TGTGCCTCAGGACAGGGTGATTCACCCCTCCACTTT. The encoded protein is CASGQGDSPLHF.

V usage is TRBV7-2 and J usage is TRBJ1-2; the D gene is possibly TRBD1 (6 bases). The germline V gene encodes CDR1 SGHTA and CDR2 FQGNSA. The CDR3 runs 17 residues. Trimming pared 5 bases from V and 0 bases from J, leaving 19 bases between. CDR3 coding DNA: TGTGCCAGCAGCCCTCAGGGGTCCTATTACTCTAACTATGGCTACACCTTC. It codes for CASSPQGSYYSNYGYTF.

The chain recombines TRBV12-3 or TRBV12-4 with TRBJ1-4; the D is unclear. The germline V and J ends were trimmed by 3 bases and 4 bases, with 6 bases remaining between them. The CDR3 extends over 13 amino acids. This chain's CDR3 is CASSFRSNEKLFF. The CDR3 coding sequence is TGTGCCAGCAGTTTTCGGAGTAATGAAAAACTGTTTTTT.

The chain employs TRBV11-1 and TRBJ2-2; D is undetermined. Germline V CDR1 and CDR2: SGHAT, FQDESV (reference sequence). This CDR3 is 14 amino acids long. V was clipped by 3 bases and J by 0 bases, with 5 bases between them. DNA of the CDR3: TGTGCCAGCAGCTTTACAGCGAACACCGGGGAGCTGTTTTTT. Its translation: CASSFTANTGELFF.

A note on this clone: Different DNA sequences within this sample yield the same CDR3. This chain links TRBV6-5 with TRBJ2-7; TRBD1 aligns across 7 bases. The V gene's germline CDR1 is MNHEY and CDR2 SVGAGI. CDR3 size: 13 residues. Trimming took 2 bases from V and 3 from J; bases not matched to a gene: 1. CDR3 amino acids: CASSYRQGYEQYF. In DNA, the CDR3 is TGTGCCAGCAGTTACAGACAGGGCTACGAGCAGTACTTC.

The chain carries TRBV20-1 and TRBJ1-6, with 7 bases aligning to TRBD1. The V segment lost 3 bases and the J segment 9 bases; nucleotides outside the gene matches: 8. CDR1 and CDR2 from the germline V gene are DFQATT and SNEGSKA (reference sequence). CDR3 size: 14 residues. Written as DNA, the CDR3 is TGCAGTGCTAGTACAGGGGTCTCTTCTTCACCCCTCCACTTT. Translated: CSASTGVSSSPLHF.

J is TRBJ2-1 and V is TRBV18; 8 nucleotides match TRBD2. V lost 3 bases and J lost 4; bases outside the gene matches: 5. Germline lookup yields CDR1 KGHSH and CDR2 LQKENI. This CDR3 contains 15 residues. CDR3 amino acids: CASSPGGGQYNEQFF. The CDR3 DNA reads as TGTGCCAGCTCACCGGGCGGGGGGCAGTACAATGAGCAGTTCTTC.

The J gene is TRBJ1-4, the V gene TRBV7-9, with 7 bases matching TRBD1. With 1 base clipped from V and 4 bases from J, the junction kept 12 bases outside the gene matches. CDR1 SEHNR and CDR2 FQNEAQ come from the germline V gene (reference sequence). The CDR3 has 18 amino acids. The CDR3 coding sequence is TGTGCCAGCAGCTTAGTGCTCGGACAGGAAAGGGATAATGAAAAACTGTTTTTT. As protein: CASSLVLGQERDNEKLFF. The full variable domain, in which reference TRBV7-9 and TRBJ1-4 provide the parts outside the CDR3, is DTGVSQNPRHKITKRGQNVTFRCDPISEHNRLYWYRQTLGQGPEFLTYFQNEAQLEKSRLLSDRFSAERPKGSFSTLEIQRTEQGDSAMYLCASSLVLGQERDNEKLFFGSGTQLSVL.